This T cell receptor (beta chain) is drawn from a study of post-analysis software for immune sequencing data. Study results and caveats: Patients had higher frequencies than controls of a handful of TRBV segments, including TRBV5-6, TRBV5-1 and TRBV20-1.

CDR1 and CDR2 from the germline V gene are MGHRA and YSYEKL. CDR3 length: 14 residues. The V and J ends lost 3 bases and 2 bases respectively, with 8 bases between them. In the case of this clonotype: Its target is not known.

Tagging with unique molecular identifiers was a feature of the TCR beta cDNA libraries. TCRdb re-called the PCR reads with MiXCR, one entry per CDR3 protein. This table holds roughly 600,000 distinct CDR3 sequences, about 44% found once. This clonotype originated in a girl aged 10-17 years with multiple sclerosis. The sample comprised blood. The chain has TRBV4-1 and TRBJ1-3, with a possible D match to TRBD1 (5 bases). CDR3 loop: CASSQGVTGNTIYF. DNA of the CDR3: TGCGCCAGCAGCCAGGGGGTTACTGGAAACACCATATATTTT.